This passage covers 27 T cell receptor beta chains from one sample sequenced in a study of blood T cells in healthy people across ages. Then a second PCR, running roughly 7 to 11 cycles, was carried out with a sample-barcoded 5' primer and a J-beta primer mix. TCRdb passed the 5' RACE reads through MiXCR, listing each CDR3 protein once. Counted here are 780,000 or so distinct CDR3 sequences, approximately 25% occurring once; the ten biggest clones make up 3.7%. These data were also filed under a second study, of T cells of mothers and their children.

Material: blood. The receptor source for this set is a boy aged 5-17 years in good health.

The V and J genes are TRBV6-2 or TRBV6-3 and TRBJ2-1; possible D gene TRBD2, 5 bases. Trimming took off 6 bases at V and 2 bases at J, with 14 bases between the two ends. Germline V gene data show CDR1 as MNHEY and CDR2 as SVGEGT. The CDR3 totals 15 residues. The CDR3: CASSPPSIPYNEQFF. The CDR3 DNA reads as TGTGCCAGCAGCCCACCTAGCATCCCCTACAATGAGCAGTTCTTC.

This clonotype was counted a single time. The junction departs from the called germline gene at one end, perhaps through a read error. The chain uses TRBV7-2 and TRBJ2-5; D might be TRBD2 (5 bases). This CDR3 has 15 residues. Germline values: CDR1 SGHTA, CDR2 FQGNSA. CDR3 bases: TGTGCCAGCAGCTTAAGGAGGCTCGGTCAAGAGACCCAGCACTTC. Protein sequence: CASSLRRLGQETQHF. Full variable domain (missing parts from reference TRBV7-2 and TRBJ2-5): GAGVSQSPSNKVTEKGKDVELRCDPISGHTALYWYRQSLGQGLEFLIYFQGNSAPDKSGLPSDRFSAERTGGSVSTLTIQRTQQEDSAVYLCASSLRRLGQETQHFGPGTRLLVL.

This clonotype occurred a few times. The chain is built from TRBV4-3 and TRBJ2-1; TRBD1 matches at 11 bases. Germline CDR1 and CDR2: LGHNA and YSLEER. With V trimmed by 0 bases and J by 6 bases, 4 bases remained unmatched. The CDR3 length is 16 residues. CDR3 residues: CASSQDKGQGGNEQFF. The DNA of the CDR3 is TGCGCCAGCAGCCAAGATAAGGGACAGGGGGGCAATGAGCAGTTCTTC.

This clonotype was found a few times. This sequence joins TRBV5-1 and TRBJ1-5; D ambiguous. CDR1 and CDR2 (germline): SGHRS, YFSETQ. The CDR3 runs to 15 residues. V gave up 1 base and J gave up 0 bases, with 8 bases separating them. CDR3 sequence reads: CASSLSPNSNQPQHF. In nucleotides, the CDR3 is TGCGCCAGCAGCTTGTCTCCCAATAGCAATCAGCCCCAGCATTTT.

The rearrangement links TRBV9 to TRBJ2-2; D uncertain. The V and J ends lost 3 bases and 3 bases respectively, with 15 bases between them. The CDR3 consists of 16 residues. CDR1 SGDLS and CDR2 YYNGEE come from the germline V gene. CDR3: CASSANLQMDTGELFF. CDR3 nucleotides: TGTGCCAGCAGCGCCAACCTCCAGATGGACACCGGGGAGCTGTTTTTT.

This clonotype was observed a handful of times. The chain employs TRBV7-9 and TRBJ2-5, with a weak D call TRBD2 (6 bases). Between the trimmed V and J ends, which lost 1 base and 3 bases, there was a span of 12 bases. This CDR3 contains 15 residues. Looked up from germline, CDR1 is SEHNR and CDR2 is FQNEAQ (reference sequence). The CDR3 loop reads CASSLVLAWEETQYF. DNA of the CDR3: TGTGCCAGCAGCTTAGTACTAGCATGGGAAGAGACCCAGTACTTC.

In DNA form, the CDR3 reads TGTGCCAGCAGCTTACTTTTCGGGGGGGATAGCACAGATACGCAGTATTTT. It yields the protein CASSLLFGGDSTDTQYF. J is TRBJ2-3 and V is TRBV7-2, with 8 bases that match TRBD2. With V trimmed by 2 bases and J by 0 bases, 7 bases remained unmatched. The CDR3 contains 17 residues. Germline V gene data show CDR1 as SGHTA and CDR2 as FQGNSA.

This clonotype was seen a handful of times. The chain is built from TRBV5-6 and TRBJ2-1; 9 nucleotides agree with TRBD1. The germline V gene encodes CDR1 SGHDT and CDR2 YYEEEE. V lost 3 bases and J lost 8; bases outside the gene matches: 6. This CDR3 has 14 residues. The CDR3 spells CASSSGQGWHEQFF. Here the CDR3 DNA reads TGTGCCAGCAGCTCCGGACAGGGGTGGCATGAGCAGTTCTTC.

This clonotype showed up just a few times. The chain couples TRBV3-1 to TRBJ2-1, with 13 nucleotides matching TRBD2. This CDR3 comprises 15 residues. In germline, CDR1 is LGHDT, CDR2 YNNKEL (reference sequence). Trimming cost V 2 bases and J 8 bases; bases outside gene matches: 3. In nucleotides, the CDR3 is TGTGCCAGCAGCCAAAGGACTAGCGGGGGACATGAGCAGTTCTTC. Translated: CASSQRTSGGHEQFF.

The chain uses TRBV7-9 and TRBJ2-7; TRBD1 agrees at 7 bases. The CDR3 runs to 15 residues. V dropped 4 bases and J dropped 4; count of bases not matched to a gene: 10. The germline gives CDR1 SEHNR, CDR2 FQNEAQ (reference sequence). This CDR3 reads CASSSSQGERYEQYF. CDR3 DNA: TGTGCCAGCAGCTCTAGTCAGGGGGAACGGTACGAGCAGTACTTC.

This clonotype was counted only a few times. The V and J genes are TRBV6-2 or TRBV6-3 and TRBJ1-2; D not certain. Trimming took 1 base from V and 2 from J, leaving 5 bases between them. Germline assignment: CDR1 MNHEY and CDR2 SVGEGT. The CDR3 totals 13 residues. CDR3 region: CASSYYGNYGYTF. CDR3 nucleotide sequence: TGTGCCAGCAGTTACTACGGGAACTATGGCTACACCTTC.

The rearrangement joins TRBV7-9 to TRBJ1-6, with D possibly matching TRBD1 (5 bases). V was pared by 5 bases and J by 8 bases, with 16 bases between. Germline V gene lookup returns CDR1 SEHNR and CDR2 FQNEAQ (reference sequence). CDR3 length equals 15 residues. The CDR3 sequence is CASSTTKGRYSPLHF. The CDR3 DNA sequence: TGTGCCAGCAGCACGACAAAGGGGAGGTATTCACCCCTCCACTTT.

A note on this clonotype: Because it lacks the conserved phenylalanine or tryptophan at the end, this CDR3 is likely a read error. The chain recombines TRBV6-1 with TRBJ2-4; 8 positions match TRBD1. In germline, CDR1 is MNHNS, CDR2 SASEGT. The CDR3 covers 14 residues. V lost 6 bases to trimming and J lost 6 bases; unmatched junction nucleotides: 7. This CDR3 reads CASSIGQGGNIQYL. For the CDR3, the DNA is TGTGCCAGCAGCATTGGACAGGGTGGAAACATTCAGTACCTC.

The V gene is TRBV28, the J gene TRBJ2-1; 7 bases agree with TRBD2. Germline V gene data show CDR1 as MDHEN and CDR2 as SYDVKM. Losses at the gene ends were 8 bases for V and 12 bases for J; bases not matched to a gene: 10. This CDR3 is built from 12 residues. CDR3 sequence (DNA): TGTGCCAGCCCTCCCCTCCGGGGGGTGCAGTTCTTC. Its translation is CASPPLRGVQFF.

This chain connects TRBV7-2 to TRBJ1-4; the D gene is possibly TRBD1 (5 bases). Germline assignment: CDR1 SGHTA and CDR2 FQGNSA. The CDR3 length is 15 residues. V shed 2 bases and J shed 4 bases, with 11 bases lying between them. The CDR3 sequence: CASSLRGGYNEKLFF. Written as DNA, the CDR3 is TGTGCCAGCAGCTTACGGGGGGGATATAATGAAAAACTGTTTTTT. Combining the CDR3 with reference TRBV7-2 and TRBJ1-4 gives the whole variable domain GAGVSQSPSNKVTEKGKDVELRCDPISGHTALYWYRQSLGQGLEFLIYFQGNSAPDKSGLPSDRFSAERTGGSVSTLTIQRTQQEDSAVYLCASSLRGGYNEKLFFGSGTQLSVL.

Only a few counts were recorded for this clonotype. The chain links TRBV7-2 to TRBJ2-5; 9 nucleotides agree with TRBD2. The V gene's germline CDR1 is SGHTA and CDR2 FQGNSA. The CDR3 contains 18 residues. V gave up 5 bases and J gave up 1 base; unmatched junction bases: 14. CDR3 residues: CASSRYARLAVVQETQYF. CDR3 in DNA: TGTGCCAGCAGCCGATATGCGCGACTAGCGGTCGTCCAAGAGACCCAGTACTTC.

This clonotype was found a few times. The chain is built from TRBV18 and TRBJ2-7; the match to TRBD2 covers 11 bases. The DNA end lines up better with TRBJ2-5; the J call may be wrong. Germline V gives CDR1 KGHSH, CDR2 LQKENI. There are 16 residues in the CDR3. CDR3 sequence: CASSPFLAGGEETQYF. In DNA form, the CDR3 reads TGTGCCAGCTCACCTTTCCTAGCGGGAGGAGAAGAGACCCAGTACTTC.

The rearrangement uses TRBV29-1 and TRBJ1-1; tentatively, D is TRBD1 (5 bases). CDR3 length: 13 amino acids. The germline V gene encodes CDR1 SQVTM and CDR2 ANQGSEA. V was clipped by 5 bases and J by 0 bases, with 10 bases between them. CDR3 bases: TGCAGCGTTTCGGGGCGCCTGAACACTGAAGCTTTCTTT. Protein: CSVSGRLNTEAFF.

Details on this clonotype: The junction shows a germline mismatch at one end, possibly a read error. The chain joins TRBV12-3 or TRBV12-4 to TRBJ2-1, with 9 bases matching TRBD2. The CDR3 sequence is 15 residues long. The CDR3 region is CATSPGAGGANEQFF. DNA for the CDR3: TGTGCCACCAGTCCCGGAGCGGGGGGTGCGAATGAGCAGTTCTTC.

This clonotype came up a few times. This chain links TRBV7-8 with TRBJ1-2, with D hard to call. CDR3 length: 13 residues. In germline, CDR1 is SGHVS, CDR2 FQNEAQ. V was pared by 3 bases and J by 2 bases, with 7 bases between. CDR3 region: CASSFISNYGYTF. CDR3 DNA sequence: TGTGCCAGCAGCTTCATATCGAACTATGGCTACACCTTC.

The J gene is TRBJ1-5, the V gene TRBV28; weak D call: TRBD1 (5 bases). V lost 3 bases, J lost 5 bases, and 17 bases lay in between. This CDR3 is built from 16 residues. The germline V gene encodes CDR1 MDHEN and CDR2 SYDVKM. As DNA, the CDR3 is TGTGCCAGCAGTTTTCTGGCAGGGACGGGCGATCAGCCCCAGCATTTT. This encodes CASSFLAGTGDQPQHF.

The chain combines TRBV7-9 with TRBJ1-2; D remains ambiguous. Germline assignment: CDR1 SEHNR and CDR2 FQNEAQ (reference sequence). CDR3 length: 14 residues. The ends were cut back, 2 bases at V and 1 base at J, with 8 bases in the middle. CDR3 nucleotides: TGTGCCAGCAGCTTAAGTCGGATTAACTATGGCTACACCTTC. It is translated as CASSLSRINYGYTF.

The chain uses TRBV20-1 and TRBJ2-5, with no clear D. This CDR3 is 15 amino acids long. V lost 3 bases and J 1 base, leaving 15 bases between the germline ends. Germline V gene lookup returns CDR1 DFQATT and CDR2 SNEGSKA (reference sequence). For the CDR3, the DNA is TGCAGTGCTAGGCTAGGCCCCCTATTCCAAGAGACCCAGTACTTC. This gives the protein CSARLGPLFQETQYF.

V is TRBV28 and J is TRBJ2-1; TRBD2 agrees at 7 bases. After removal of 5 bases from V and 7 bases from J, the junction contained 11 bases not matched to a gene. The germline CDR1 and CDR2 sequences are MDHEN and SYDVKM. This CDR3 comprises 15 residues. The CDR3 spells CASSPSGGGKNEQFF. CDR3 sequence (DNA): TGTGCCAGCAGTCCCTCGGGGGGAGGGAAGAATGAGCAGTTCTTC.

The gene calls are TRBV11-1 and TRBJ2-5; D ambiguous. CDR3 size: 15 residues. Trimming shortened V by 0 bases and J by 3 bases, and 11 bases separated the two germline ends. CDR1 SGHAT and CDR2 FQDESV come from the germline V gene (reference sequence). Here the CDR3 DNA reads TGTGCCAGCAGCTTAGCTCTCGGAGAGAAAGAGACCCAGTACTTC. Translating it yields CASSLALGEKETQYF.

This clonotype was detected a few times. This chain joins TRBV20-1 and TRBJ2-7; D ambiguous. The CDR3 contains 12 residues. The germline V gene has CDR1 DFQATT and CDR2 SNEGSKA (reference sequence). The V end was cut by 6 bases, the J end by 1 base, with 10 bases between. As DNA, the CDR3 is TGCAGTGCCGAGGACGGGTCCTACGAGCAGTACTTC. It translates to CSAEDGSYEQYF.

This clonotype was observed a few times. This chain uses TRBV29-1 with TRBJ2-5, with 7 bases fitting TRBD2. The assigned J gene may be wrong: the sequence end matches TRBJ2-1 better. The CDR3 is 13 amino acids. Germline V gene lookup returns CDR1 SQVTM and CDR2 ANQGSEA. CDR3 amino acids: CSVISGIRNEQFF. CDR3 bases: TGCAGCGTCATCAGCGGGATTAGGAATGAGCAGTTCTTC.